One and the same sample provided the 32 T cell receptor beta chains below, sequenced in a study of blood T cell repertoires in COVID-19. TCRdb keeps only in-frame clones here, not all; method: immunoSEQ multiplex PCR. The data contain 90,000 or so clones, 75% to 85% of them singletons. Material: peripheral blood. These receptor sequences come from a man aged 55 to 69 with acute or convalescent COVID-19.

V usage is TRBV7-8 and J usage is TRBJ1-6, with D possibly TRBD1 on 5 matching bases. V dropped 1 base and J dropped 4 bases, with 14 bases sitting between them. This CDR3 comprises 17 residues. The germline CDR1 and CDR2 sequences are SGHVS and FQNEAQ. The CDR3 reads CASSLVRARVYNSPLHF. In DNA form, the CDR3 reads TGTGCCAGCAGCTTAGTCAGGGCTAGGGTTTATAATTCACCCCTCCACTTT.

This clone was seen once. The chain uses TRBV2 and TRBJ1-4; D gene ambiguous. CDR1 SNHLY and CDR2 FYNNEI come from the germline V gene. This CDR3 region has 12 residues. V gave up 10 bases and J gave up 5 bases, with 11 bases separating them. CDR3 in amino acids: CATTLRNEKLFF. The CDR3 region has the DNA TGTGCCACCACCCTGAGGAATGAAAAACTGTTTTTT.

This chain connects TRBV5-5 to TRBJ2-7; the match to TRBD1 covers 8 bases. The CDR3 loop spans 15 amino acids. J gave up 6 bases and V 4 bases, and 12 bases lay outside the gene matches. Germline CDR1 is SGHKS and CDR2 is YYEKEE (reference sequence). In DNA, the CDR3 is TGTGCCAGCAGCACTGGCCCCAGGGGGCAAATCGAGCAGTACGTC. Its protein product is CASSTGPRGQIEQYV.

V gene TRBV5-1 combines with J gene TRBJ2-7; a weak D match, TRBD2 (6 bases). V lost 1 base to trimming and J lost 2 bases, with 10 bases between them. The CDR3 consists of 14 residues. The V gene's germline CDR1 is SGHRS and CDR2 YFSETQ. The CDR3 loop is CASSLIREPYEQYF. In DNA, the CDR3 is TGCGCCAGCAGCTTGATTCGGGAGCCCTACGAGCAGTACTTC.

This chain connects TRBV21-1 to TRBJ1-5; TRBD1 was called by the table and not checked on the DNA. TRBV21-1 is noted as a pseudogene. The CDR3 totals 13 residues. The CDR3 reads CAKGILSNQPQHF. CDR3 DNA: TGTGCCAAGGGGATCCTTAGCAATCAGCCCCAGCATTTT.

The CDR3 sequence is CASSRKGVPGTEAFF. The CDR3 nucleotides read TGTGCCAGCAGTCGAAAGGGGGTTCCTGGGACTGAAGCTTTCTTT. The chain links TRBV28 to TRBJ1-1; TRBD1 might be the D (6 bases). From germline, CDR1 is MDHEN and CDR2 SYDVKM. The length of the CDR3 is 15 residues. V lost 5 bases to trimming and J lost 5 bases, with 18 bases between them.

The V gene is TRBV7-2, the J gene TRBJ2-1, with D maybe TRBD2 (7 bases). Germline values: CDR1 SGHTA, CDR2 FQGNSA. The V and J ends lost 0 bases and 4 bases respectively, with 13 bases between them. This CDR3 has 16 residues. The CDR3 protein is CASSLAGGAKYNEQFF. CDR3 DNA sequence: TGTGCCAGCAGCTTAGCGGGGGGGGCCAAGTACAATGAGCAGTTCTTC.

The chain carries TRBV28 and TRBJ1-6; D not resolved. This CDR3 contains 13 residues. V lost 10 bases to trimming and J lost 7 bases, with 14 bases between them. Germline V CDR1 and CDR2: MDHEN, SYDVKM. CDR3 in DNA: TGTGCCATCGCCGGACGGGAAAATTCACCCCTCCACTTT. This translates into CAIAGRENSPLHF.

V usage is TRBV20-1 and J usage is TRBJ1-1, with a possible D match to TRBD1 (5 bases). The CDR3 loop spans 11 amino acids. Trimming stripped 7 bases from V and 4 bases from J, with 10 bases between. The germline gives CDR1 DFQATT, CDR2 SNEGSKA (reference sequence). In nucleotides, the CDR3 is TGCAGTGGTCAGGGCGTCACTGAAGCTTTCTTT. Amino acid sequence: CSGQGVTEAFF.

The V gene is TRBV19, the J gene TRBJ1-4; TRBD1 matches 10 bases. With V trimmed by 3 bases and J by 6 bases, 1 base remained unmatched. The CDR3 length is 14 residues. Germline CDR1 reads LNHDA; CDR2 reads SQIVND (reference sequence). CDR3 DNA: TGTGCCAGTAGTATCGACAGGGGGCATGAAAAACTGTTTTTT. Its translation: CASSIDRGHEKLFF.

The chain is built from TRBV28 and TRBJ1-1; unclear D gene. Between the trimmed V and J ends, which lost 2 bases and 1 base, there was a span of 8 bases. Germline V gene data show CDR1 as MDHEN and CDR2 as SYDVKM. This CDR3 has 14 residues. The CDR3 DNA reads as TGTGCCAGCAGTTTAGTGAGCAAGAACACTGAAGCTTTCTTT. Translated: CASSLVSKNTEAFF. Full variable domain (remainder filled in from reference TRBV28 and TRBJ1-1): DVKVTQSSRYLVKRTGEKVFLECVQDMDHENMFWYRQDPGLGLRLIYFSYDVKMKEKGDIPEGYSVSREKKERFSLILESASTNQTSMYLCASSLVSKNTEAFFGQGTRLTVV.

This chain joins TRBV19 and TRBJ1-1, with D maybe TRBD1 (5 bases). CDR3 length: 13 residues. The germline V gene encodes CDR1 LNHDA and CDR2 SQIVND (reference sequence). Trimming stripped 1 base from V and 8 bases from J, with 11 bases between. The chain's CDR3 is CASSIGGTLEAFF. The CDR3 coding sequence is TGTGCCAGTAGTATAGGGGGGACTCTAGAAGCTTTCTTT.

The J gene is TRBJ1-1, the V gene TRBV5-1, with a weak D call TRBD1 (6 bases). The CDR3 covers 14 residues. V lost 0 bases, J lost 0 bases, and 6 bases lay in between. From germline, CDR1 is SGHRS and CDR2 YFSETQ. CDR3 in amino acids: CASSLDRVNTEAFF. The CDR3 DNA sequence: TGCGCCAGCAGCTTGGACAGGGTGAACACTGAAGCTTTCTTT.

This clone was detected only once. The chain carries TRBV19 and TRBJ1-5; 9 bases are shared with TRBD1. CDR3 length: 18 amino acids. The germline gives CDR1 LNHDA, CDR2 SQIVND (reference sequence). V trimming: 5 bases; J trimming: 1 base; junction bases outside the gene matches: 12. The CDR3 nucleotides are TGTGCCAGTAGTTCACAGCCCGGGACAGGGCGAAGCAATCAGCCCCAGCATTTT. Translating it yields CASSSQPGTGRSNQPQHF.

The chain has TRBV5-1 and TRBJ2-3; maybe TRBD1 (5 bases). The CDR3 totals 14 residues. CDR1 and CDR2 (germline): SGHRS, YFSETQ. V lost 0 bases to trimming and J lost 2 bases, with 7 bases between them. The CDR3 DNA reads as TGCGCCAGCAGCTTGGCAGGGATCACAGATACGCAGTATTTT. It codes for CASSLAGITDTQYF.

The gene calls are TRBV29-1 and TRBJ1-1; the D is unclear. With 5 bases removed from V and 1 base from J, the gap between germline ends came to 8 bases. Germline V gene sequence: CDR1 SQVTM, CDR2 ANQGSEA. CDR3 size: 12 residues. CDR3 nucleotides: TGCAGCGTTAAGAGGCAGAACACTGAAGCTTTCTTT. It is translated as CSVKRQNTEAFF.

CDR3 bases: TGTGCCAGAAGCTCCCCAAGGGGACAGGATTCACCCCTCCACTTT. This sequence encodes CARSSPRGQDSPLHF. V is TRBV5-3 and J is TRBJ1-6; 8 nucleotides match TRBD1. TRBV5-3 is marked as an open reading frame, function uncertain. The V gene end was trimmed by 3 bases and the J gene end by 8 bases; junction bases not matched to a gene: 7. CDR3 length: 15 amino acids.

The chain carries TRBV11-2 and TRBJ1-1; D is undetermined. Germline CDR1 is SGHAT and CDR2 is FQNNGV. This CDR3 spans 13 amino acids. V lost 0 bases to trimming and J lost 5 bases, with 7 bases between them. CDR3 sequence reads: CASSLDSRTEAFF. In nucleotides, the CDR3 is TGTGCCAGCAGCTTAGATTCCAGGACTGAAGCTTTCTTT. The entire variable domain, with the rest obtained from reference TRBV11-2 and TRBJ1-1, is as follows: EAGVAQSPRYKIIEKRQSVAFWCNPISGHATLYWYQQILGQGPKLLIQFQNNGVVDDSQLPKDRFSAERLKGVDSTLKIQPAKLEDSAVYLCASSLDSRTEAFFGQGTRLTVV.

V is TRBV7-6 and J is TRBJ2-7, with 10 bases fitting TRBD1. The CDR3 is made up of 17 amino acids. Looked up from germline, CDR1 is SGHVS and CDR2 is FNYEAQ. Trimming at V came to 0 bases and at J to 5 bases, leaving 10 bases not matched to a gene. The CDR3 loop is CASSLAHWDRGIHEQYV. CDR3 DNA sequence: TGTGCCAGCAGCTTAGCGCATTGGGACAGGGGTATCCACGAGCAGTACGTC.

V is TRBV5-6 and J is TRBJ2-5; the match to TRBD1 covers 8 bases. This CDR3 region has 15 residues. After removal of 4 bases from V and 5 bases from J, the junction contained 10 bases not matched to a gene. Per the germline V gene, CDR1 is SGHDT and CDR2 is YYEEEE. CDR3 loop: CASSRGQGGWETQYF. As DNA, the CDR3 is TGTGCCAGCAGCAGAGGACAGGGCGGATGGGAGACCCAGTACTTC.

The chain is built from TRBV7-9 and TRBJ1-1; D is perhaps TRBD1 (6 bases). This CDR3 has 15 amino acids. Looked up from germline, CDR1 is SEHNR and CDR2 is FQNEAQ (reference sequence). Trimming stripped 5 bases from V and 4 bases from J, with 17 bases between. CDR3 in DNA: TGTGCCAGCAGCCCCGCCGGACAGAGTAGCACTGAAGCTTTCTTT. This gives the protein CASSPAGQSSTEAFF.

This rearrangement joins TRBV7-6 to TRBJ1-3; tentatively, D is TRBD1 (6 bases). The CDR3 is made up of 17 amino acids. Between the trimmed V and J ends, which lost 5 bases and 0 bases, there was a span of 17 bases. CDR1 and CDR2 from the germline V gene are SGHVS and FNYEAQ. The chain's CDR3 is CASSLSGQFFSGNTIYF. The CDR3 DNA sequence: TGTGCCAGCAGCCTTTCCGGACAGTTCTTCTCTGGAAACACCATATATTTT. Full variable domain (rest looked up from reference TRBV7-6 and TRBJ1-3): GAGVSQSPRYKVTKRGQDVALRCDPISGHVSLYWYRQALGQGPEFLTYFNYEAQQDKSGLPNDRFSAERPEGSISTLTIQRTEQRDSAMYRCASSLSGQFFSGNTIYFGEGSWLTVV.

The chain links TRBV6-5 to TRBJ1-6, with D maybe TRBD1 (6 bases). With 7 bases removed from V and 7 bases from J, the gap between germline ends came to 14 bases. Germline CDR1 is MNHEY and CDR2 is SVGAGI. This CDR3 spans 14 amino acids. The CDR3 DNA reads as TGTGCCAGCACCCGAGGACAGAAAAATTCACCCCTCCACTTT. Translated: CASTRGQKNSPLHF.

In DNA, the CDR3 is TGTGCCAGCAGCTTAACCAGGAACACTGAAGCTTTCTTT. As protein: CASSLTRNTEAFF. The genes are TRBV7-3 and TRBJ1-1; no firm D call. This CDR3 region has 13 residues. Germline CDR1 reads SGHTA; CDR2 reads FQGTGA. V lost 0 bases and J 1 base, leaving 3 bases between the germline ends.

The rearrangement uses TRBV6-6 and TRBJ1-2; D might be TRBD1 (5 bases). Trimming took 8 bases from V and 1 from J, leaving 8 bases between them. Germline-derived CDR1 and CDR2 are MNHNY and SVGAGI (reference sequence). This CDR3 has 12 residues. The CDR3 region is CASGGVNYGYTF. The CDR3 bases are TGTGCCAGCGGAGGGGTTAACTATGGCTACACCTTC.

This clone came up a few times. The V and J genes are TRBV9 and TRBJ2-1; 9 bases map to TRBD1. The CDR3 spans 20 residues. In germline, CDR1 is SGDLS, CDR2 YYNGEE. V dropped 4 bases and J dropped 3; count of bases not matched to a gene: 20. CDR3 sequence (DNA): TGTGCCAGCAGCCAGACGGACAGGGGAGTCCAAAGGGGGATCTACAATGAGCAGTTCTTC. Its translation is CASSQTDRGVQRGIYNEQFF.

The gene calls are TRBV6-5 and TRBJ2-1, with D perhaps TRBD2 (9 bases). Between the trimmed V and J ends, which lost 6 bases and 5 bases, there was a span of 17 bases. The CDR3 extends over 15 amino acids. Germline loops: CDR1 MNHEY, CDR2 SVGAGI. The CDR3 sequence is CASRAGGTGDNEQFF. The DNA of the CDR3 is TGTGCCAGCAGGGCGGGGGGGACAGGCGACAATGAGCAGTTCTTC.

The chain has TRBV9 and TRBJ1-6; the D gene is possibly TRBD1 (6 bases). The CDR3 has 16 residues. V gave up 0 bases and J gave up 8 bases, with 15 bases separating them. Per the germline V gene, CDR1 is SGDLS and CDR2 is YYNGEE. The CDR3 reads CASSVAGTRADSPLHF. The DNA for the CDR3 is TGTGCCAGCAGCGTAGCAGGGACACGGGCCGATTCACCCCTCCACTTT.

The chain joins TRBV6-2 or TRBV6-3 to TRBJ2-3; a weak D match, TRBD2 (6 bases). Trimming removed 2 bases at V and 3 bases at J, with 12 bases between. The germline gives CDR1 MNHEY, CDR2 SVGEGT. CDR3 length: 15 residues. CDR3 loop: CASSYERARTDTQYF. In DNA form, the CDR3 reads TGTGCCAGCAGTTACGAGCGGGCGAGGACAGATACGCAGTATTTT.

Notes on this clone: Other DNA sequences from this sample encode an identical CDR3 as well. V is TRBV5-1 and J is TRBJ1-1; D is ambiguous. Germline assignment: CDR1 SGHRS and CDR2 YFSETQ. The CDR3 runs to 13 residues. V was clipped by 0 bases and J by 0 bases, with 3 bases between them. The DNA for the CDR3 is TGCGCCAGCAGCTTGGCCGTGAACACTGAAGCTTTCTTT. It yields the protein CASSLAVNTEAFF.

The V and J genes are TRBV20-1 and TRBJ2-1, with D unresolved. The CDR3 runs to 11 residues. Germline loops: CDR1 DFQATT, CDR2 SNEGSKA (reference sequence). The V gene lost 3 bases and the J gene lost 6 bases, with 6 bases spanning the gap. For the CDR3, the DNA is TGCAGTGCTAGTATCGGCAATGAGCAGTTCTTC. Translating gives CSASIGNEQFF.

The J gene is TRBJ1-5, the V gene TRBV6-5; D is uncertain. Between the trimmed V and J ends, which lost 5 bases and 6 bases, there was a span of 11 bases. CDR1 is MNHEY and CDR2 is SVGAGI in the germline V gene. The CDR3 spans 13 residues. The CDR3 loop reads CASSLIPSQPQHF. The DNA of the CDR3 is TGTGCCAGCAGTCTCATCCCCAGTCAGCCCCAGCATTTT.